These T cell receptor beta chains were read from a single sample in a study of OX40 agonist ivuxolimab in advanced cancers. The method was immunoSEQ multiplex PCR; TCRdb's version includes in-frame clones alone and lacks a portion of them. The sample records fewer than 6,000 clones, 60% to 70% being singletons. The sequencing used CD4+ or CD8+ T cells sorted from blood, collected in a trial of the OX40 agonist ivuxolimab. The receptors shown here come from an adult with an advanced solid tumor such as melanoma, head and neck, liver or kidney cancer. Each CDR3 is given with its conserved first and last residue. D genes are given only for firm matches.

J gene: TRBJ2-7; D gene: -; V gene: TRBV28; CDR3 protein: CASGSNRGGIAYEQYF
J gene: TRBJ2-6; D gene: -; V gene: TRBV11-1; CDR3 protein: CASSFEGLISGANVLTF
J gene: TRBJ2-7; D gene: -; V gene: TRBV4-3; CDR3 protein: CASSPNRAEQYF
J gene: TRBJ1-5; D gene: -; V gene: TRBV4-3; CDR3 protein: CASSQERGGSNQPQHF
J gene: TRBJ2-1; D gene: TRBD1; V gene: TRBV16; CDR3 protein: CASSAPGQGGYNEQFF
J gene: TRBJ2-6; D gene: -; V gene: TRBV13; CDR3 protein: CASSLAGTLSGANVLTF
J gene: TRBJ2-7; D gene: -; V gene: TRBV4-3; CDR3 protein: CASSQARGYPYEQYF
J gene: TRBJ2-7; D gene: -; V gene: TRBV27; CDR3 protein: CASSLTPTLSYEQYF
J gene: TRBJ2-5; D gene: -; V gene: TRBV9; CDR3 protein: CASSLTGGTQYF
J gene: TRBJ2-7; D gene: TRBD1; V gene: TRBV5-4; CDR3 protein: CASSEPGQSIYEQYF
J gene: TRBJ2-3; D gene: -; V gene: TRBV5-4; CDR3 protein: CASSPRIKDTQYF
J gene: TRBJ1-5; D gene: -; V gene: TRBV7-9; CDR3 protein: CASSFVTGSMVQPQHF
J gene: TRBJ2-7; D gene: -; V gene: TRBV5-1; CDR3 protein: CASSWDKAYEQYF
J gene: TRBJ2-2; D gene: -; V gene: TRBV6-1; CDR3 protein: CASSGGLHYYKLFF
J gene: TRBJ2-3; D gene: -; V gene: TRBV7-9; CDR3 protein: CASSRGVDTQYF
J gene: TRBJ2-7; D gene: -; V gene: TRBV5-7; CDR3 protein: CASSFDYEQYF
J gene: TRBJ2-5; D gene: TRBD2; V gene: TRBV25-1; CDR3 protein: CASSDPRGGAYQETQYF
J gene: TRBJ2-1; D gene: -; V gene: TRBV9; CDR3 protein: CASSVRQGADEQFF
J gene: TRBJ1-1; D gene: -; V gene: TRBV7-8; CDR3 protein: CASTKGYTEAFF
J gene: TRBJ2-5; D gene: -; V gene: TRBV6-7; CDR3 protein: CASRRGRTETQYF
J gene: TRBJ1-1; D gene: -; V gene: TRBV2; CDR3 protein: CASSLVGDTEAFF
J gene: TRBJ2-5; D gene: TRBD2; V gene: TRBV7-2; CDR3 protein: CASSFGGGPETQYF
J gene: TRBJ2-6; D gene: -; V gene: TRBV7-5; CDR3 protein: CASSRWTNSGANVLTF
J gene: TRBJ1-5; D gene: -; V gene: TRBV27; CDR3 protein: CASSLGLNQPQHF
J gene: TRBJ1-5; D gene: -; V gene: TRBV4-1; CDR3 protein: CASSQRAYNQPQHF
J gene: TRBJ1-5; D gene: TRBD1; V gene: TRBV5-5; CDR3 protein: CASSSAGQGQPQHF
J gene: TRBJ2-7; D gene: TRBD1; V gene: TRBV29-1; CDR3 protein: CSALTDRDEQYF
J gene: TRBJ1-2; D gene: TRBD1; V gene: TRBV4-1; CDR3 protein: CASSQPQSYRDSNYGYTF
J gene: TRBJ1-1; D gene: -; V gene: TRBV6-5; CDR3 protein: CASSLGGLGTEAFF
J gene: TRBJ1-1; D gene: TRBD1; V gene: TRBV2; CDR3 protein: CASRELTGGDTEAFF
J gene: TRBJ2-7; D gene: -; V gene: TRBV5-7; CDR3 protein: CASGNRDWGWYEQYF
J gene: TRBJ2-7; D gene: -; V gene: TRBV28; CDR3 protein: CASSREGGFPYEQYF